Listed here are 14 T cell receptor beta chains from one sample, sequenced in a study of multiple sclerosis patients with progressive multifocal leukoencephalopathy. Time point described: time of PML onset. Some clones are missing from TCRdb's copy, which holds only in-frame ones; the method was immunoSEQ multiplex PCR. Of about 31,000 clones in the sample, over 80% were seen once. This specimen consisted of PBMCs, obtained from a patient treated with natalizumab. The receptors shown here come from a middle-aged woman with progressive multifocal leukoencephalopathy.

The V call is TRBV28, the J call TRBJ2-7; TRBD2 matches 9 bases. From germline, CDR1 is MDHEN and CDR2 SYDVKM. The CDR3 is 16 amino acids. Germline trimming cut 5 bases from V and 7 bases from J; bases unmatched to any gene: 15. Here the CDR3 DNA reads TGTGCCAGCAGTCCCGGGATAATAGCGGGAGCTCGAGAGCAGTACTTC. Translated: CASSPGIIAGAREQYF.

The rearrangement links TRBV11-3 to TRBJ2-1; D may be TRBD1 or TRBD2 (5 bases each). V was cut by 1 base and J by 3 bases, with 10 bases left in between. The CDR3 consists of 15 residues. The germline CDR1 and CDR2 sequences are SGHNT and YENEEA. The CDR3 sequence: CASSLGDRGYNEQFF. CDR3 DNA sequence: TGTGCCAGCAGCTTAGGGGACCGTGGCTACAATGAGCAGTTCTTC.

The V gene is TRBV18, the J gene TRBJ2-1, with TRBD1 matching over 7 bases. In germline, CDR1 is KGHSH, CDR2 LQKENI. This CDR3 is built from 15 residues. Losses at the gene ends were 4 bases for V and 0 bases for J; bases not matched to a gene: 3. DNA of the CDR3: TGTGCCAGCTCACTAGGGGGCCTCTCCTACAATGAGCAGTTCTTC. This translates into CASSLGGLSYNEQFF.

V gene TRBV7-2 combines with J gene TRBJ2-2; 8 nucleotides agree with TRBD2. The germline V gene has CDR1 SGHTA and CDR2 FQGNSA. V was clipped by 2 bases and J by 4 bases; unmatched bases: 6. The CDR3 contains 16 residues. CDR3 sequence reads: CASSLSGGVRTGELFF. For the CDR3, the DNA is TGTGCCAGCAGCTTATCGGGAGGGGTCCGCACCGGGGAGCTGTTTTTT.

The chain joins TRBV6-6 to TRBJ1-1; no definite D call. Germline CDR1 MNHNY, CDR2 SVGAGI (reference sequence). Deletions cut 9 bases from V and 4 bases from J, with 12 bases between. CDR3 size: 12 residues. CDR3 sequence reads: CASEPHGTEAFF. For the CDR3, the DNA is TGTGCCAGTGAACCCCACGGCACTGAAGCTTTCTTT.

The chain links TRBV19 to TRBJ2-1, with 8 bases fitting TRBD2. J lost 8 bases, V lost 5 bases, and 17 bases had no gene match. The CDR3 length is 17 residues. From germline, CDR1 is LNHDA and CDR2 SQIVND (reference sequence). In DNA form, the CDR3 reads TGTGCCAGTAGTTTTGGAAGCGGGAGTCTCCAATCGGATGAGCAGTTCTTC. Its protein is CASSFGSGSLQSDEQFF.

This clone occurred once. The rearrangement uses TRBV30 and TRBJ1-1; maybe TRBD1 (5 bases). The V gene lost 8 bases and the J gene lost 5 bases, with 27 bases spanning the gap. This CDR3 comprises 16 residues. The germline gives CDR1 GTSNPN, CDR2 SVGIG (reference sequence). In DNA, the CDR3 is TGTGCCGGCAATGGGAAGGGCAGTTGGGGCCGGACTGAAGCTTTCTTT. It translates to CAGNGKGSWGRTEAFF.

The CDR3 reads CASSLASGLPVETQYF. The CDR3 bases are TGCGCCAGCAGCTTGGCCTCGGGACTACCCGTGGAGACCCAGTACTTC. This chain links TRBV5-1 with TRBJ2-5, with 7 nucleotides matching TRBD2. Germline-derived CDR1 and CDR2 are SGHRS and YFSETQ. The V gene end was trimmed by 0 bases and the J gene end by 5 bases; junction bases not matched to a gene: 10. The CDR3 consists of 16 residues.

This chain joins TRBV5-1 and TRBJ1-6, with TRBD1 matching over 7 bases. Trimming took 4 bases from V and 9 from J; bases not matched to a gene: 22. Germline assignment: CDR1 SGHRS and CDR2 YFSETQ. The length of the CDR3 is 19 residues. The CDR3: CASSPEGTRQGASGSPLHF. For the CDR3, the DNA is TGCGCCAGCAGCCCCGAAGGTACCCGACAGGGAGCCAGTGGTTCACCCCTCCACTTT.

This clone was seen only once. The J gene is TRBJ1-4, the V gene TRBV28; tentatively, D is TRBD1 (5 bases). The CDR3 is made up of 15 amino acids. The germline V and J ends were trimmed by 5 bases and 3 bases, with 13 bases remaining between them. The germline CDR1 and CDR2 sequences are MDHEN and SYDVKM. CDR3 nucleotide sequence: TGTGCCAGCAGTATCAATGGGGGGGCTAATGAAAAACTGTTTTTT. Its translation: CASSINGGANEKLFF.

The gene calls are TRBV5-1 and TRBJ2-3; D might be TRBD1 (6 bases). The CDR3 spans 14 residues. In germline, CDR1 is SGHRS, CDR2 YFSETQ. V gave up 4 bases and J gave up 2 bases, with 11 bases separating them. CDR3 in amino acids: CASSKDRLTDTQYF. Here the CDR3 DNA reads TGCGCCAGCAGCAAAGACAGGCTCACAGATACGCAGTATTTT.

The V gene is TRBV30, the J gene TRBJ1-1, with TRBD1 matching over 8 bases. The CDR3 is made up of 14 amino acids. Trimming removed 3 bases from V and 2 bases from J; junction bases left unmatched: 5. Germline lookup yields CDR1 GTSNPN and CDR2 SVGIG (reference sequence). This CDR3 reads CAWRQGVRNTEAFF. CDR3 coding DNA: TGTGCCTGGAGACAGGGGGTAAGAAACACTGAAGCTTTCTTT.

This clone was counted a single time. V is TRBV5-1 and J is TRBJ1-4; no firm D call. The CDR3 consists of 15 residues. Germline assignment: CDR1 SGHRS and CDR2 YFSETQ. Trimming stripped 5 bases from V and 8 bases from J, with 19 bases between. CDR3 loop: CASSPAGYLGEKLFF. The DNA of the CDR3 is TGCGCCAGCAGTCCAGCGGGGTACCTGGGAGAAAAACTGTTTTTT.

V and J are TRBV10-3 and TRBJ2-5; maybe TRBD1 (7 bases). The length of the CDR3 is 14 residues. Deletions cut 10 bases from V and 1 base from J, with 16 bases between. Germline-derived CDR1 and CDR2 are ENHRY and SYGVKD. CDR3 DNA sequence: TGTGCCACCAACCAGGGGGGTGGCCAAGAGACCCAGTACTTC. Its protein product is CATNQGGGQETQYF.